This TCR beta chain was identified in a study of shared clonotypes between healthy human individuals (dated by TCRdb to about 2020). For the wider study: A few men and a couple of women, aged 18 to 49 years, made up the cohort. To estimate repertoire size and how much clonotypes are shared between individuals, the study performed deep sequencing of blood TCR repertoires from about five healthy adults. For each donor, CD4 naive and CD4 memory were each run on three plates, CD8 naive on two plates, and CD8 memory on one plate. Per donor, leukapheresis produced somewhere between about 0.94 and 9 billion PBMCs. To increase sequencing depth and limit assay-specific biases, TCR repertoire library preparation and sequencing were carried out by different laboratories using diverse techniques.

Study-wide conclusions, independent of this receptor: Incomplete sequencing was indicated by rarefaction of sorted-subset datasets, despite the large sequencing depth. Based on pairwise subsampling, the degree of clonotype sharing among donors was expected to be affected by sequencing depth. Sampling was limited to blood, and TCR repertoires in tissue likely differ from TCR repertoires in blood. When a handful of donors were compared, the shared fraction of clonotypes was around 5% for naive CD4, roughly 3.3% for naive CD8, roughly 2.5% for memory CD4, and approximately 0.4% for memory CD8. Estimated clonotype richness was generally larger for naive than for memory subsets. Compared with non-shared clonotypes, the clonotypes found in all four sorted-subset donors had higher generation probabilities. Because the study included only a small number of donors, the genetic and exposure-history diversity represented was limited.

Measured from the cysteine to the phenylalanine, the CDR3 is 16 residues long. The entry retains the CDR3 DNA only, 48 bases that are in frame from base 1. The germline V gene (reference sequence) sets CDR1 to SGHNT and CDR2 to YYREEE. At the junction V is shortened by 0 bases and J by 4 bases, with 13 bases in between. Using the deep immunoSEQ assay, TCR CDR3 regions were amplified from genomic DNA by multiplex PCR. For each cell subset, the extracted genomic DNA was distributed evenly across all wells of several immunoSEQ 96-well plates, and each plate served as one replicate. For sorted subsets, 200 to 250 ng of genomic DNA, equivalent to roughly 33,000 T cell genomes, went into each replicate PCR. Purified libraries were measured with a Qubit 3.0 fluorometer, size-checked on a Bioanalyzer 2100, and measured again with the KAPA Library Quantification kit. Every immunoSEQ 96-well plate was sequenced on a dedicated single-read 150-cycle Illumina NextSeq 550 flow cell. Per the source publication's procedure: The immunoSEQ output contained only junctional sequences without quality scores, so filtering could not match that applied to full-length reads. To assign V/J genes and CDR3, sequences were annotated using PyIR, a Python wrapper for IgBLAST v1.9, with IMGT germline references. Reads with weak V/J assignments (E-value above 1e-6), missing CDR3, stop codons, out-of-frame junctions, or ambiguous translated residues were removed. V3J clonotypes were defined by identical inferred V gene, J gene, and CDR3 amino acid sequence. To compute the percentage overlap between repertoires, the number of shared unique clonotypes was divided by the size of the smaller repertoire. Repertoire richness was assessed with RTK rarefaction, the Chao1 estimator, and Recon v2.1 estimates of unobserved clonotypes. OLGA was used to compute generation probabilities for all TCRbeta clonotypes that the gDNA method yielded from a few donors. In TCRdb, the immuneACCESS table is reduced to in-frame sequences with V and J assigned. These tables do not hold every clone; where another copy was compared, an unresolved V gene accounts for under half, and the others remain unexplained. That table gives V, J and clone size, and the DNA gave D and trimming. This sample comprises approximately 1.4 million clones, approximately 98% of them detected only once. Jointly, the top ten make up about 0.45% of the sample.

In the case of this clone: Which antigen it targets is not known. No base quality values were provided; no much bigger clone lies one nucleotide off.

Donors were healthy HIV-negative adults with no recently reported acute infections or vaccinations. Every donor was a Caucasian adult residing in Nashville, Tennessee, USA. CD4+ T cells were enriched by magnetic negative selection; naive cells were then positively selected on CD45RA, and the negative fraction formed the memory subset. Blood was collected by leukapheresis, and PBMCs were isolated by Ficoll-Histopaque density gradient centrifugation and then cryopreserved in liquid nitrogen vapor phase. Analytical flow cytometry was used to check the purity and quantity of every magnetically sorted T cell population. Genomic DNA was isolated from every sorted fraction and measured by UV absorbance on a Nanodrop 2000c.

The specimen sequenced was naive CD4+ T cells sorted from blood. The cell subset or site label corresponds to: CD45RA+ positively selected. This chain joins TRBV5-4 to TRBJ2-2; the D gene is perhaps TRBD1 or TRBD2, each of them matching over 5 bases. The sequence was obtained from a man aged 30 to 45 in good health. This receptor has the CDR3 CASSLAGTSVTGELFF. The nucleotide sequence is TGTGCCAGCAGCTTGGCCGGGACCTCGGTCACCGGGGAGCTGTTTTTT.